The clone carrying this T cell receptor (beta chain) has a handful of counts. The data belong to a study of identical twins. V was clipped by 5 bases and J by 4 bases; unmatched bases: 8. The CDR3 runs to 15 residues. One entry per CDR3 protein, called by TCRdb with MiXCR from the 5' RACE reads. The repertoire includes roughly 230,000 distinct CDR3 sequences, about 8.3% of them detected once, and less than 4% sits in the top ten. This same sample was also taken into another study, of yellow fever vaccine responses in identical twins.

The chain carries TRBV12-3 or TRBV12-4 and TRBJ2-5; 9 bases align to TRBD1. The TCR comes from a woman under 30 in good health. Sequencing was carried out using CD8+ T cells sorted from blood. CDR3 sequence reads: CASSPGQGLRETQYF. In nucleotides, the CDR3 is TGTGCCAGCAGTCCGGGACAGGGCCTACGAGAGACCCAGTACTTC.